Below, 24 T cell receptor beta chains from the same sample are listed, as sequenced in a study of cytomegalovirus exposure and HLA in healthy donors. The PCR had 60 Vbeta and 13 Jbeta primers. Profiling relied on immunoSEQ multiplex PCR, and the TCRdb table lists in-frame clones only, not all of them. The table has about 140,000 clones, around 59% seen once. Sequencing input: PBMCs. The receptors were gathered from a male donor in good health and CMV-seronegative.

The chain is built from TRBV4-1 and TRBJ2-1, with D possibly being TRBD2 (5 bases). V was clipped by 1 base and J by 0 bases, with 10 bases between them. Germline V gene lookup returns CDR1 MGHRA and CDR2 YSYEKL. The CDR3 has 16 residues. CDR3 sequence (DNA): TGCGCCAGCAGCCAAGTCGGAGGCCTCTCCTACAATGAGCAGTTCTTC. Translated, it gives CASSQVGGLSYNEQFF.

This clone has a handful of counts. V gene TRBV11-3 combines with J gene TRBJ1-5; TRBD1 matches at 8 bases. The V gene end was trimmed by 7 bases and the J gene end by 3 bases; junction bases not matched to a gene: 5. Germline V gene sequence: CDR1 SGHNT, CDR2 YENEEA. This CDR3 region has 14 residues. Written as DNA, the CDR3 is TGTGCCAGCATGAAGGACAGGGACAATCAGCCCCAGCATTTT. This gives the protein CASMKDRDNQPQHF.

V and J are TRBV19 and TRBJ1-2, with no clear D. The CDR3 is 15 residues long. The V end was cut by 7 bases, the J end by 0 bases, with 15 bases between. CDR1 and CDR2 (germline): LNHDA, SQIVND (reference sequence). CDR3 sequence (DNA): TGTGCCAGTAACCTAGCACCCGGATCTAACTATGGCTACACCTTC. Amino acids: CASNLAPGSNYGYTF. Full variable domain (missing parts from reference TRBV19 and TRBJ1-2): DGGITQSPKYLFRKEGQNVTLSCEQNLNHDAMYWYRQDPGQGLRLIYYSQIVNDFQKGDIAEGYSVSREKKESFPLTVTSAQKNPTAFYLCASNLAPGSNYGYTFGSGTRLTVV.

This clone was counted only a few times. V and J are TRBV2 and TRBJ1-6, with 7 bases aligning to TRBD1. CDR1 is SNHLY and CDR2 is FYNNEI in the germline V gene. V trimming: 4 bases; J trimming: 6 bases; junction bases outside the gene matches: 6. The CDR3 sequence is 15 residues long. The CDR3 nucleotides are TGTGCCAGCAGTGGTTTGACAGGGAGTAATTCACCCCTCCACTTT. Its protein is CASSGLTGSNSPLHF.

This clone was seen more than once but under ten times. The same CDR3 also results from other DNA sequences found in this sample. The rearrangement uses TRBV4-1 and TRBJ1-6, with 10 bases identical to TRBD1. This CDR3 contains 15 residues. V lost 1 base and J lost 8; bases outside the gene matches: 2. CDR1 and CDR2 from the germline V gene are MGHRA and YSYEKL. This CDR3 reads CASSQVDRGDSPLHF. The DNA of the CDR3 is TGCGCCAGCAGCCAAGTGGACAGGGGGGATTCACCCCTCCACTTT.

V is TRBV30 and J is TRBJ1-5, with TRBD1 identical over 9 bases. The CDR3 is 18 residues long. Germline CDR1 reads GTSNPN; CDR2 reads SVGIG (reference sequence). Losses at the gene ends were 3 bases for V and 1 base for J; bases not matched to a gene: 13. The CDR3 DNA reads TGTGCCTGGAGCCGCTCCGGGACAGGGATAATAAGCAATCAGCCCCAGCATTTT. Translating it yields CAWSRSGTGIISNQPQHF.

In its sample, this clone was seen a few times. This sequence joins TRBV2 and TRBJ2-5; D is unresolved. Germline loops: CDR1 SNHLY, CDR2 FYNNEI. Trimming took off 7 bases at V and 5 bases at J, with 14 bases between the two ends. The CDR3 has 13 amino acids. CDR3 nucleotide sequence: TGTGCCAGCAACACCCAGAGGCAGGAGACCCAGTACTTC. It translates to CASNTQRQETQYF.

The CDR3 spells CASSSVGGYGYTF. The DNA of the CDR3 is TGTGCCAGCAGCTCAGTGGGGGGCTATGGCTACACCTTC. The chain recombines TRBV5-8 with TRBJ1-2, with a tentative D call TRBD1 (5 bases). CDR3 length equals 13 residues. V lost 3 bases and J 4 bases, leaving 10 bases between the germline ends. Germline CDR1 reads SGHTS; CDR2 reads YDEGEE.

The J gene is TRBJ1-6, the V gene TRBV2, with 9 positions matching TRBD1. V was pared by 8 bases and J by 9 bases, with 5 bases of the junction left unmatched. The CDR3 sequence is 13 residues long. CDR1 is SNHLY and CDR2 is FYNNEI in the germline V gene. CDR3 coding DNA: TGTGCCAGCTATGACAGGGGGAGTTCACCCCTCCACTTT. This encodes CASYDRGSSPLHF.

This clone was seen more than once but under ten times. The chain has TRBV9 and TRBJ2-5; TRBD1 is a possible D gene (6 bases). Trimming stripped 2 bases from V and 0 bases from J, with 11 bases between. Looked up from germline, CDR1 is SGDLS and CDR2 is YYNGEE. The CDR3 is 15 residues long. The CDR3: CASSVLGQNQETQYF. Here the CDR3 DNA reads TGTGCCAGCAGCGTCTTAGGACAGAACCAAGAGACCCAGTACTTC.

This clone was seen repeatedly, ten times or more. The chain employs TRBV2 and TRBJ2-5; 11 nucleotides line up with TRBD2. Germline V gene lookup returns CDR1 SNHLY and CDR2 FYNNEI. V gave up 6 bases and J gave up 3 bases; unmatched junction bases: 3. The CDR3 runs to 14 residues. The DNA of the CDR3 is TGTGCCAGCAGGTCGGGACTAGCGGAAGAGACCCAGTACTTC. As protein: CASRSGLAEETQYF.

There are a few counts of this clone. The J gene is TRBJ2-5, the V gene TRBV7-2, with D unresolved. The CDR3 has 14 amino acids. V lost 5 bases and J 1 base, leaving 11 bases between the germline ends. Germline V gene data show CDR1 as SGHTA and CDR2 as FQGNSA. CDR3: CASSARASQETQYF. The DNA of the CDR3 is TGTGCCAGCAGCGCAAGAGCAAGCCAAGAGACCCAGTACTTC.

The chain joins TRBV7-9 to TRBJ1-1; D is uncertain. Germline CDR1 is SEHNR and CDR2 is FQNEAQ (reference sequence). Trimming stripped 4 bases from V and 3 bases from J, with 12 bases between. The CDR3 is made up of 14 amino acids. The CDR3 reads CASSYRTSDTEAFF. In DNA form, the CDR3 reads TGTGCCAGCAGCTACCGGACTAGTGACACTGAAGCTTTCTTT.

For the CDR3, the DNA is TGTGCCAGCAGCTTAGCGGCAGGGGCCAATGAAAAACTGTTTTTT. It yields the protein CASSLAAGANEKLFF. The chain joins TRBV7-2 to TRBJ1-4, with a possible D match to TRBD1 (6 bases). This CDR3 is built from 15 residues. The ends were cut back, 0 bases at V and 5 bases at J, with 10 bases in the middle. The V gene's germline CDR1 is SGHTA and CDR2 FQGNSA.

This clone was picked up a small number of times. The rearrangement uses TRBV6-5 and TRBJ1-1; D gene ambiguous. Trimming shortened V by 3 bases and J by 6 bases, and 17 bases separated the two germline ends. The CDR3 is made up of 15 amino acids. The germline V gene encodes CDR1 MNHEY and CDR2 SVGAGI. The CDR3 coding sequence is TGTGCCAGCAGTTATACGACGGAGGTGAGGGCTGAAGCTTTCTTT. It encodes CASSYTTEVRAEAFF.

The V gene is TRBV15, the J gene TRBJ1-6, with no clear D. Trimming removed 0 bases at V and 7 bases at J, with 19 bases between. The CDR3 has 18 amino acids. CDR1 is LNHNV and CDR2 is YYDKDF in the germline V gene (reference sequence). The CDR3 DNA sequence: TGTGCCACCAGCAGAGATATACAAGGCGCGGCGGAGAATTCACCCCTCCACTTT. It is translated as CATSRDIQGAAENSPLHF. The full variable domain, rest sourced from reference TRBV15 and TRBJ1-6, is DAMVIQNPRYQVTQFGKPVTLSCSQTLNHNVMYWYQQKSSQAPKLLFHYYDKDFNNEADTPDNFQSRRPNTSFCFLDIRSPGLGDTAMYLCATSRDIQGAAENSPLHFGNGTRLTVT.

This chain's CDR3 is CASSFRGMGTEAFF. The CDR3 bases are TGTGCCAGCAGTTTCCGGGGGATGGGGACTGAAGCTTTCTTT. The rearrangement joins TRBV27 to TRBJ1-1; tentatively, D is TRBD1 (5 bases). This CDR3 is 14 amino acids long. V gave up 3 bases and J gave up 5 bases, with 13 bases separating them. Germline V CDR1 and CDR2: MNHEY, SMNVEV (reference sequence).

This clone was counted at least ten times. The chain recombines TRBV29-1 with TRBJ1-1, with D perhaps TRBD1 (5 bases). The germline gives CDR1 SQVTM, CDR2 ANQGSEA. The V and J ends lost 6 bases and 1 base respectively, with 15 bases between them. This CDR3 has 14 amino acids. CDR3 sequence reads: CSVAGGASNTEAFF. DNA of the CDR3: TGCAGCGTAGCAGGAGGGGCATCGAACACTGAAGCTTTCTTT.

This chain links TRBV5-1 with TRBJ2-1; D gene uncertain. Trimming left V 1 base short and J 5 bases short, with 10 bases between. CDR1 and CDR2 (germline): SGHRS, YFSETQ. The length of the CDR3 is 14 residues. CDR3 bases: TGCGCCAGCAGCTTGAGGCTAGTCGACAATGAGCAGTTCTTC. Amino acids: CASSLRLVDNEQFF.

CDR3 sequence (DNA): TGTGCCAGTTCGGGGGGGACCCTCAATGAGCAGTTCTTC. It translates to CASSGGTLNEQFF. The V gene is TRBV28, the J gene TRBJ2-1; 8 nucleotides line up with TRBD2. CDR1 MDHEN and CDR2 SYDVKM come from the germline V gene. Germline trimming cut 9 bases from V and 6 bases from J; bases unmatched to any gene: 7. This CDR3 is 13 amino acids long. The whole variable domain, filled in from reference TRBV28 and TRBJ2-1, reads DVKVTQSSRYLVKRTGEKVFLECVQDMDHENMFWYRQDPGLGLRLIYFSYDVKMKEKGDIPEGYSVSREKKERFSLILESASTNQTSMYLCASSGGTLNEQFFGPGTRLTVL.

V usage is TRBV2 and J usage is TRBJ2-7; 10 positions match TRBD1. This CDR3 contains 15 residues. Germline V gene sequence: CDR1 SNHLY, CDR2 FYNNEI. J was trimmed by 5 bases and V by 3 bases; bases with no gene match: 7. The CDR3: CASSEEGQGFHEQYF. The CDR3 nucleotides read TGTGCCAGCAGTGAGGAGGGACAGGGGTTCCACGAGCAGTACTTC.

The CDR3 DNA is TGTGCCAGCACCGTGGGTCGGGGTGGGGAGCTGTTTTTT. Its protein product is CASTVGRGGELFF. The rearrangement joins TRBV6-5 to TRBJ2-2, with D perhaps TRBD2 (5 bases). CDR1 MNHEY and CDR2 SVGAGI come from the germline V gene. This CDR3 is 13 amino acids long. Between the trimmed V and J ends, which lost 7 bases and 8 bases, there was a span of 14 bases.

The chain carries TRBV6-1 and TRBJ2-7, with unresolved D. This CDR3 contains 12 residues. V lost 9 bases and J lost 4, with 13 bases in between. CDR1 is MNHNS and CDR2 is SASEGT in the germline V gene. CDR3 in amino acids: CASLTQQYEQYF. For the CDR3, the DNA is TGTGCCAGTCTCACACAGCAATACGAGCAGTACTTC.

This clone was seen a handful of times. The genes are TRBV29-1 and TRBJ2-5, with 7 positions matching TRBD1. The J call may be in error: the DNA end matches TRBJ2-7 better. CDR1 SQVTM and CDR2 ANQGSEA come from the germline V gene. This CDR3 comprises 14 residues. The CDR3 nucleotides read TGCAGCGTTGTGCACGGGACAGAGATGTACGAGCAGTACTTC. Its translation: CSVVHGTEMYEQYF.